This T cell receptor beta chain was profiled in a study of T cell clonotyping in hematopoietic cell transplantation. Data came from immunoSEQ multiplex PCR; TCRdb stores just in-frame clones and leaves some out. The sample consists of thousands of clones, approximately 96% of them appearing once. The CDR3 contains 14 residues. V dropped 3 bases and J dropped 5; count of bases not matched to a gene: 9. The germline V gene has CDR1 GTSNPN and CDR2 SVGIG (reference sequence). The rearrangement links TRBV30 to TRBJ1-2, with 7 bases identical to TRBD1. Sequenced material: PBMCs, taken 30 days after allogeneic stem cell transplant. This clonotype was sampled from a male patient aged 40-55 years who had an allogeneic stem cell transplant from a related donor, so the T cells may come from the graft donor. Some clones in this sample may be carry-over from other donors' samples. The CDR3: CAWSRGRGGYGYTF. As DNA, the CDR3 is TGTGCCTGGAGCAGGGGGAGGGGAGGGTATGGCTACACCTTC.